Described below is a single T cell receptor (beta chain) sequence and its context. What it binds is unknown. Trimming removed 8 bases from V and 6 bases from J, with 16 bases in between. Germline assignment: CDR1 DFQATT and CDR2 SNEGSKA (reference sequence). The CDR3 totals 12 residues. Additional autoimmune diseases, uncontrolled infections, pregnancy or lactation disqualified patients. It was from 8 to 10 ml of fresh peripheral blood that the PBMCs came. This sample is part of a study of Graves' ophthalmopathy and Graves' hyperthyroidism. Amplified TCR beta CDR3 regions were obtained using RNA transcripts as template. HTBI primers primed a first-round RT-PCR, and a second-round multiplex PCR followed. TCRdb recomputed calls from the multiplex PCR reads with MiXCR, one row per CDR3 protein. The table shows approximately 160,000 distinct CDR3 sequences, with 30% to 45% occurring only once. General study results and limits: Separation of ophthalmopathy from stable hyperthyroidism was achieved by a 13-signature model, at approximately 88% sensitivity and approximately 81% specificity. The study's model predicted ophthalmopathy progression at 70.59% sensitivity and almost 75% specificity.

The gene calls are TRBV20-1 and TRBJ2-5; D is uncertain. The sample comprised peripheral blood. The sequence was obtained from a woman aged 40 to 50 with Graves' ophthalmopathy. The CDR3 region has the DNA TGCAGTTCAAGGACCGAGTGTAAGACCCAGTACTTC. This gives the protein CSSRTECKTQYF.